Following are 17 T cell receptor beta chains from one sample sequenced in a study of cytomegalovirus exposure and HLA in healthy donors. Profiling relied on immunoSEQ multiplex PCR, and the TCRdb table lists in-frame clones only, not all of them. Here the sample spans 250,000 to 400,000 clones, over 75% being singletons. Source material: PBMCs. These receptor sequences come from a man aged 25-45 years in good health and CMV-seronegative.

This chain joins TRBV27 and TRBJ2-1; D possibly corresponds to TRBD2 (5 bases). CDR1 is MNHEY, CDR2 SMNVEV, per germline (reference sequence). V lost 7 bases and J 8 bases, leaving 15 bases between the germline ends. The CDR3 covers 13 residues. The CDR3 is CASTTIMGDEQFF. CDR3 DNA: TGTGCCAGCACCACAATAATGGGAGATGAGCAGTTCTTC.

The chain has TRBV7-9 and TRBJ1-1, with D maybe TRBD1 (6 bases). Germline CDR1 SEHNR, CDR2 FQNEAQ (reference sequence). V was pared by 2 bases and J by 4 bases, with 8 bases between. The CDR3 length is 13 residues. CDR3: CASSLKGGTEAFF. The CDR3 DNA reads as TGTGCCAGCAGCTTAAAAGGGGGCACTGAAGCTTTCTTT.

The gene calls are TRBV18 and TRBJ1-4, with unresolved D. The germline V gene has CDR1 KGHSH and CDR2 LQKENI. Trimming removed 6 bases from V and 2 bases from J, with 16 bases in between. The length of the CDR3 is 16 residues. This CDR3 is CASSVFTAPTNEKLFF. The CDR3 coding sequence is TGTGCCAGCTCGGTCTTCACAGCTCCCACTAATGAAAAACTGTTTTTT.

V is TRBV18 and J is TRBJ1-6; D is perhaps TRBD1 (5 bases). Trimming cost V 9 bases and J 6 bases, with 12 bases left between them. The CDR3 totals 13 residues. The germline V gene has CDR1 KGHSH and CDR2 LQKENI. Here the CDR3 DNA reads TGTGCCAGTGAGGGGACTTCTAATTCACCCCTCCACTTT. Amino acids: CASEGTSNSPLHF.

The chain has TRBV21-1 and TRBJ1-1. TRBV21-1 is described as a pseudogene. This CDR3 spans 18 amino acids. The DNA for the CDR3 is TGTGCCAGCAGCAAGTCCGAAGCGGTGTCAGTGAAGAACACTGAAGCTTTCTTT. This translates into CASSKSEAVSVKNTEAFF.

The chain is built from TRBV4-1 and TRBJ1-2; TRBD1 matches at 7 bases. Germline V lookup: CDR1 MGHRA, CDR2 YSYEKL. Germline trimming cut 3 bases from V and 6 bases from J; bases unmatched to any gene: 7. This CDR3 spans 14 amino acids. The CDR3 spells CASSQKGQWDGYTF. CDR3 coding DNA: TGCGCCAGCAGCCAGAAGGGACAGTGGGATGGCTACACCTTC.

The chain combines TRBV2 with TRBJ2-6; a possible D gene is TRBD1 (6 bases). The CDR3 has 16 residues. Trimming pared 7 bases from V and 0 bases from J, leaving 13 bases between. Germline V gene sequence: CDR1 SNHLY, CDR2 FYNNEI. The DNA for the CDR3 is TGTGCCAGCACTGGGCAGGGGCTCTCTGGGGCCAACGTCCTGACTTTC. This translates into CASTGQGLSGANVLTF.

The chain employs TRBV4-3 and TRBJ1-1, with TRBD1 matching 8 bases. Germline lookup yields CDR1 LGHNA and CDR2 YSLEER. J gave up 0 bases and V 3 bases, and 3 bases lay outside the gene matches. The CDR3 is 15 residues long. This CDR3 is CASSQTDRVNTEAFF. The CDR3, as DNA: TGCGCCAGCAGCCAGACGGACAGGGTGAACACTGAAGCTTTCTTT.

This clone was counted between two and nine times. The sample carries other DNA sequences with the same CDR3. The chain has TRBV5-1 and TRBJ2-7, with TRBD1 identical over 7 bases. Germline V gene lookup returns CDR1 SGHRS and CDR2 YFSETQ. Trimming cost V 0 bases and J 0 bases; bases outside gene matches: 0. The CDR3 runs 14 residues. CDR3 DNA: TGCGCCAGCAGCTTGGGGGACAGCTCCTACGAGCAGTACTTC. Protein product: CASSLGDSSYEQYF.

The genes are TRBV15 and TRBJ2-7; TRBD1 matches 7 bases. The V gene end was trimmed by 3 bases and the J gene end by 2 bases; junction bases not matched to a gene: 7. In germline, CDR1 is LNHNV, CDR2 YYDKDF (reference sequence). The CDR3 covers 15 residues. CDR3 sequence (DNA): TGTGCCACCAGCAGTGACCGGGACAGAGCCTACGAGCAGTACTTC. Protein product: CATSSDRDRAYEQYF.

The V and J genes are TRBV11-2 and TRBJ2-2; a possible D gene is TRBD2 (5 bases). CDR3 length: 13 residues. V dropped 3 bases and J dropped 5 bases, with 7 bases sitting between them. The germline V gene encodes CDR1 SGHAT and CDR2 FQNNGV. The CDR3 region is CASSFGLTGELFF. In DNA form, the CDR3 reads TGTGCCAGCAGCTTCGGACTTACCGGGGAGCTGTTTTTT.

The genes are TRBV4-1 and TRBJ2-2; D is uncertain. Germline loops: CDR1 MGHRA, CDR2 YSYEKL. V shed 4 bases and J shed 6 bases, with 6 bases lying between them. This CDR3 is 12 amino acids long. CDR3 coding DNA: TGCGCCAGCAGCCCCAGCGCCGGGGAGCTGTTTTTT. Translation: CASSPSAGELFF.

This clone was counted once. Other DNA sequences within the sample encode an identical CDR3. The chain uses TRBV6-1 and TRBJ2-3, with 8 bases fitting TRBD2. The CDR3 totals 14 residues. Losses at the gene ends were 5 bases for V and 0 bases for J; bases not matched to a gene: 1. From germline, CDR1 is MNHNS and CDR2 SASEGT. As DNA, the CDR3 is TGTGCCAGCAGTCCGGGGGGGAGCACAGATACGCAGTATTTT. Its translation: CASSPGGSTDTQYF.

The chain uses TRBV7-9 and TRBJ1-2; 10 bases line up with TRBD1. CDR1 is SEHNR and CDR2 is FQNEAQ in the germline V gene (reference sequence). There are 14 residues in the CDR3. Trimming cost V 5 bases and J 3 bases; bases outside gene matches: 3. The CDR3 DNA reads TGTGCCAGCAGCACCGGACAGGGGGACTATGGCTACACCTTC. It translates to CASSTGQGDYGYTF.

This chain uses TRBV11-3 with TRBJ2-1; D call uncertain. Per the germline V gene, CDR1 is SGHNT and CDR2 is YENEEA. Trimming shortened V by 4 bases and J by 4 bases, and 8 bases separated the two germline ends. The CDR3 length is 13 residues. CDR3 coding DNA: TGTGCCAGCAGCTCTGAGCCTTACAATGAGCAGTTCTTC. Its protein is CASSSEPYNEQFF. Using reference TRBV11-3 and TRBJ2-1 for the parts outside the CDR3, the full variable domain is EAGVVQSPRYKIIEKKQPVAFWCNPISGHNTLYWYLQNLGQGPELLIRYENEEAVDDSQLPKDRFSAERLKGVDSTLKIQPAELGDSAVYLCASSSEPYNEQFFGPGTRLTVL.

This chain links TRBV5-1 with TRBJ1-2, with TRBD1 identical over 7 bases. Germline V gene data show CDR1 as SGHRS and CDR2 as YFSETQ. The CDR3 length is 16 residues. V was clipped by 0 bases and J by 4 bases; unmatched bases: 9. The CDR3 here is CASSLEGTVDIYGYTF. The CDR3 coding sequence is TGCGCCAGCAGCTTGGAGGGGACAGTCGATATCTATGGCTACACCTTC.

The CDR3 protein is CASSGPTSGERLEQFF. DNA of the CDR3: TGCGCCAGCAGTGGTCCGACTAGCGGGGAGCGTCTGGAGCAGTTCTTC. This chain uses TRBV10-1 with TRBJ2-1; 11 bases are shared with TRBD2. The germline CDR1 and CDR2 sequences are WNHNN and SYGVQD (reference sequence). The J segment lost 10 bases and the V segment lost 4 bases, leaving 12 bases of the junction unmatched. The CDR3 sequence is 16 residues long.